Below are 14 T cell receptor beta chains sequenced from a single sample in a study of Tregs in tolerant kidney transplant recipients. Assay: immunoSEQ multiplex PCR; the TCRdb copy retains only in-frame clones and omits some. The table records 92,000 or so clones, about 92% of them present only once. The sequenced sample was CD8+ T cells from blood. The receptors derive from a human donor in good health.

The genes are TRBV2 and TRBJ1-4; the D gene is possibly TRBD1 (5 bases). The CDR3 is 15 amino acids. V shed 6 bases and J shed 5 bases, with 16 bases lying between them. Germline lookup yields CDR1 SNHLY and CDR2 FYNNEI. This CDR3 reads CASSVTGWGNEKLFF. Written as DNA, the CDR3 is TGTGCCAGCAGCGTTACAGGTTGGGGAAATGAAAAACTGTTTTTT.

The CDR3, as DNA: TGTGCCAGCAGTACGTCAGGGCCCAATCAGCCCCAGCATTTT. Its protein product is CASSTSGPNQPQHF. The chain carries TRBV27 and TRBJ1-5; the D gene is possibly TRBD1 (5 bases). V shed 5 bases and J shed 3 bases, with 11 bases lying between them. Germline V gives CDR1 MNHEY, CDR2 SMNVEV (reference sequence). The CDR3 is 14 amino acids.

The V and J genes are TRBV27 and TRBJ2-7; 12 nucleotides agree with TRBD1. V shed 5 bases, J shed 6 bases, and the junction held 8 bases outside the gene matches. Germline V gene sequence: CDR1 MNHEY, CDR2 SMNVEV (reference sequence). The CDR3 has 15 amino acids. The CDR3 loop is CASSEGTGGSREQYF. CDR3 coding DNA: TGTGCCAGCAGTGAAGGGACAGGGGGCTCGCGCGAGCAGTACTTC.

V gene TRBV6-1 combines with J gene TRBJ2-1, with TRBD2 matching over 10 bases. CDR3 size: 16 residues. The V gene end was trimmed by 7 bases and the J gene end by 4 bases; junction bases not matched to a gene: 10. Germline lookup yields CDR1 MNHNS and CDR2 SASEGT. The CDR3 sequence: CASTDLAGGGYNEQFF. The CDR3 DNA is TGTGCCAGCACTGATTTAGCGGGGGGCGGGTACAATGAGCAGTTCTTC.

This clone was found once. This chain links TRBV11-2 with TRBJ1-1; D gene unclear. Germline assignment: CDR1 SGHAT and CDR2 FQNNGV. There are 17 residues in the CDR3. The germline V and J ends were trimmed by 1 base and 0 bases, with 15 bases remaining between them. The CDR3 coding sequence is TGTGCCAGCAGCTTAGCCCCAGCAGGCGGGGTGAACACTGAAGCTTTCTTT. It translates to CASSLAPAGGVNTEAFF.

Remarks on this clone: In this CDR3 the conserved last residue, phenylalanine or tryptophan, is missing, so a read error is likely. V and J are TRBV19 and TRBJ2-7; D not certain. The CDR3 loop spans 12 amino acids. Germline values: CDR1 LNHDA, CDR2 SQIVND (reference sequence). Trimming shortened V by 8 bases and J by 3 bases, and 11 bases separated the two germline ends. In nucleotides, the CDR3 is TGTGCCAGTTCCCCGGCGAACTACGAGCAGTACCTC. Encoded protein: CASSPANYEQYL.

This chain connects TRBV30 to TRBJ2-1; D remains unclear. The CDR3 has 12 residues. Between the trimmed V and J ends, which lost 8 bases and 10 bases, there was a span of 18 bases. In germline, CDR1 is GTSNPN, CDR2 SVGIG (reference sequence). The CDR3 DNA reads TGTGCCGGTTTGGGCAGCCACCTGGAGCAGTTCTTC. Its translation is CAGLGSHLEQFF.

The chain joins TRBV23-1 to TRBJ1-2; possible D gene TRBD1, 5 bases. TRBV23-1 is an ORF for which the function is uncertain. The CDR3 has 12 residues. V lost 3 bases and J 8 bases, leaving 10 bases between the germline ends. The CDR3 reads CASSHPWGGYTF. CDR3 nucleotide sequence: TGCGCCAGCAGTCACCCTTGGGGGGGCTACACCTTC.

The chain uses TRBV7-9 and TRBJ1-1; D is ambiguous. Per the germline V gene, CDR1 is SEHNR and CDR2 is FQNEAQ (reference sequence). V lost 5 bases, J lost 8 bases, and 12 bases lay in between. There are 12 residues in the CDR3. DNA of the CDR3: TGTGCCAGCAGCGAATCCCCTTGGGAAGCTTTCTTT. It translates to CASSESPWEAFF. The whole variable domain, remainder taken from reference TRBV7-9 and TRBJ1-1, is DTGVSQNPRHKITKRGQNVTFRCDPISEHNRLYWYRQTLGQGPEFLTYFQNEAQLEKSRLLSDRFSAERPKGSFSTLEIQRTEQGDSAMYLCASSESPWEAFFGQGTRLTVV.

CDR3 region: CASMGGRVYGYTF. DNA for the CDR3: TGTGCCAGCATGGGGGGTCGAGTTTATGGCTACACCTTC. The J gene is TRBJ1-2, the V gene TRBV2; tentative D call: TRBD1 (5 bases). This CDR3 comprises 13 residues. Trimming removed 7 bases from V and 5 bases from J, with 14 bases in between. CDR1 SNHLY and CDR2 FYNNEI come from the germline V gene. Based on the CDR3 plus reference TRBV2 and TRBJ1-2, the full variable domain is EPEVTQTPSHQVTQMGQEVILRCVPISNHLYFYWYRQILGQKVEFLVSFYNNEISEKSEIFDDQFSVERPDGSNFTLKIRSTKLEDSAMYFCASMGGRVYGYTFGSGTRLTVV.

The V and J genes are TRBV4-1 and TRBJ1-6, with 10 bases identical to TRBD1. With 4 bases clipped from V and 2 bases from J, the junction kept 5 bases outside the gene matches. This CDR3 is 17 amino acids long. Germline V gives CDR1 MGHRA, CDR2 YSYEKL. Here the CDR3 reads CASSPGDRGAYNSPLHF. The CDR3 coding sequence is TGCGCCAGCAGCCCCGGGGACAGGGGAGCCTATAATTCACCCCTCCACTTT.

The chain carries TRBV2 and TRBJ2-5; D might be TRBD1 (7 bases). Germline CDR1 SNHLY, CDR2 FYNNEI. This CDR3 spans 16 amino acids. Trimming pared 3 bases from V and 0 bases from J, leaving 14 bases between. CDR3 sequence (DNA): TGTGCCAGCAGTGAGGCGGGACAGCTAAACCAAGAGACCCAGTACTTC. Protein product: CASSEAGQLNQETQYF. Using reference TRBV2 and TRBJ2-5 for the parts outside the CDR3, the full variable domain is EPEVTQTPSHQVTQMGQEVILRCVPISNHLYFYWYRQILGQKVEFLVSFYNNEISEKSEIFDDQFSVERPDGSNFTLKIRSTKLEDSAMYFCASSEAGQLNQETQYFGPGTRLLVL.

V gene TRBV5-6 combines with J gene TRBJ1-2; D is perhaps TRBD1 (5 bases). The CDR3 covers 14 residues. The germline V and J ends were trimmed by 5 bases and 0 bases, with 11 bases remaining between them. Germline V gene data show CDR1 as SGHDT and CDR2 as YYEEEE. The CDR3 spells CASSFGTSNYGYTF. The DNA for the CDR3 is TGTGCCAGCAGTTTTGGGACCTCTAACTATGGCTACACCTTC.

The chain carries TRBV7-6 and TRBJ2-2; possible D gene TRBD2, 6 bases. This CDR3 has 16 residues. Germline V gene data show CDR1 as SGHVS and CDR2 as FNYEAQ. Trimming took off 3 bases at V and 6 bases at J, with 17 bases between the two ends. The CDR3 nucleotides read TGTGCCAGCAGCTTCCTTTTGGGGGAGGAGCCCGGGGAGCTGTTTTTT. Translation gives CASSFLLGEEPGELFF.